Presented here are 20 T cell receptor beta chains from one specimen sequenced in a study of metastatic and nonmetastatic thyroid tumors. Every patient was untreated before thyroid surgery. From the PCR reads, TCRdb re-called clones with MiXCR. Here the sample spans 15,000 to 20,000 clones, roughly 14% being singletons. Sequencing was carried out using blood. The origin of the receptors is a female donor with papillary thyroid cancer or a benign thyroid nodule (not recorded which). Some clones in this sample may be carry-over from other donors' samples.

The rearrangement links TRBV28 to TRBJ1-4; D is possibly TRBD1 (5 bases). The CDR3 is 16 amino acids. The germline V gene encodes CDR1 MDHEN and CDR2 SYDVKM. The V end was cut by 6 bases, the J end by 4 bases, with 18 bases between. The CDR3 here is CASSLGLGGNNEKLFF. CDR3 DNA sequence: TGTGCCAGCAGCCTCGGCCTCGGGGGGAATAATGAAAAACTGTTTTTT.

In this sample, this clone turned up many times. The chain uses TRBV4-1 and TRBJ2-5; D is ambiguous. Germline V gene data show CDR1 as MGHRA and CDR2 as YSYEKL. The length of the CDR3 is 14 residues. Trimming removed 0 bases from V and 0 bases from J, with 5 bases in between. CDR3 loop: CASSQDRYQETQYF. The DNA of the CDR3 is TGCGCCAGCAGCCAAGATAGGTACCAAGAGACCCAGTACTTC.

This clone was recorded many times. The chain is built from TRBV9 and TRBJ2-7, with 8 bases matching TRBD1. Per germline, CDR1 SGDLS and CDR2 YYNGEE. The CDR3 runs to 14 residues. With 2 bases clipped from V and 2 bases from J, the junction kept 3 bases outside the gene matches. The CDR3 DNA reads as TGTGCCAGCAGCGTTGGGACAGGACCCTACGAGCAGTACTTC. Protein: CASSVGTGPYEQYF.

There are many counts of this clone. One end of the junction fails to match germline, which may point to a read error. J is TRBJ2-2 and V is TRBV5-1, with D unresolved. The CDR3 totals 15 residues. CDR1 and CDR2 (germline): SGHRS, YFSETQ. CDR3 bases: TGCGCCAGCAGCTTGTTCGGCACGAAGACCGGGGAGCTGTTTTTT. Protein: CASSLFGTKTGELFF.

In its sample, this clone was seen a few times. It may be a read error: a sequence one base away is much more abundant. The chain uses TRBV12-3 or TRBV12-4 and TRBJ1-5; TRBD1 might be the D (6 bases). The CDR3 is made up of 13 amino acids. The V end lost 3 bases, the J end lost 15 bases, and 18 bases lay between the germline ends. As DNA, the CDR3 is TGTGCCAGCAGTTTCACCGAGGGGGAGACCCGGCATTTT. This sequence encodes CASSFTEGETRHF.

Of note for this clone: This sequence may be a read error, since a much larger clone differs from it by one base. The chain combines TRBV27 with TRBJ1-1; a weak D match, TRBD1 (6 bases). The CDR3 covers 14 residues. Looked up from germline, CDR1 is MNHEY and CDR2 is SMNVEV (reference sequence). The CDR3 sequence is CASSRGGVGTEALF. DNA for the CDR3: TGTGCCAGCAGTAGGGGGGGCGTGGGTACTGAAGCTTTATTT.

In this sample, this clone turned up many times. This chain connects TRBV9 to TRBJ1-1, with D unclear. Germline loops: CDR1 SGDLS, CDR2 YYNGEE. V lost 0 bases, J lost 1 base, and 4 bases lay in between. This CDR3 region has 13 residues. Here the CDR3 reads CASSVVPNTEAFF. CDR3 nucleotides: TGTGCCAGCAGCGTAGTACCGAACACTGAAGCTTTCTTT.

This clone has at least ten counts. This chain links TRBV3-1 with TRBJ2-3; 7 nucleotides agree with TRBD2. Germline-derived CDR1 and CDR2 are LGHDT and YNNKEL (reference sequence). Unmatched junction bases numbered 10, after V lost 2 bases and J lost 8 bases. The CDR3 is 15 amino acids. CDR3: CASSQTGRGSGTQYF. The CDR3 coding sequence is TGTGCCAGCAGCCAAACCGGGCGGGGGAGCGGTACGCAGTATTTT.

In this sample, this clone turned up many times. V gene TRBV27 combines with J gene TRBJ1-5; TRBD1 is a possible D gene (5 bases). The CDR3 spans 14 residues. Germline-derived CDR1 and CDR2 are MNHEY and SMNVEV (reference sequence). V was pared by 3 bases and J by 4 bases, with 10 bases between. The CDR3 sequence: CASSLRGWNQPQHF. The CDR3 bases are TGTGCCAGCAGTTTGCGGGGGTGGAATCAGCCCCAGCATTTT.

Worth noting for this clone: Given a much more abundant clone one base away, this may be a read error. The chain has TRBV9 and TRBJ2-3; 7 bases match TRBD2. Trimming took 4 bases from V and 0 from J; bases not matched to a gene: 5. The CDR3 has 15 amino acids. Germline lookup yields CDR1 SGDLS and CDR2 YYNGEE. The CDR3 sequence is CASSPVTSSTDTQYF. In DNA form, the CDR3 reads TGTGCCAGCAGCCCTGTGACTAGCAGCACAGATACGCAGTATTTT.

In this sample, this clone turned up many times. The chain has TRBV30 and TRBJ2-5; TRBD2 aligns across 8 bases. In germline, CDR1 is GTSNPN, CDR2 SVGIG (reference sequence). Losses at the gene ends were 2 bases for V and 7 bases for J; bases not matched to a gene: 0. The CDR3 is 11 amino acids. The DNA for the CDR3 is TGTGCCTGGAGTCGGGGGGGGACCCAGTACTTC. It is translated as CAWSRGGTQYF.

The chain combines TRBV5-1 with TRBJ2-1; 9 bases are shared with TRBD1. CDR1 and CDR2 (germline): SGHRS, YFSETQ. The CDR3 loop spans 15 amino acids. With V trimmed by 4 bases and J by 1 base, 3 bases remained unmatched. The CDR3 loop is CASSGGTGSYNEQFF. The CDR3 nucleotides read TGCGCCAGCAGCGGCGGGACAGGGTCCTACAATGAGCAGTTCTTC.

The genes are TRBV7-3 and TRBJ2-7, with D tentatively TRBD1 (5 bases). CDR3 length: 13 amino acids. Germline-derived CDR1 and CDR2 are SGHTA and FQGTGA. Trimming shortened V by 6 bases and J by 1 base, and 10 bases separated the two germline ends. CDR3 DNA: TGTGCCAGCAGATCGACAGATTCCTACGAGCAGTACTTC. This sequence encodes CASRSTDSYEQYF.

This clone was found many times. The chain combines TRBV29-1 with TRBJ2-1, with 8 bases lining up with TRBD2. CDR3 length equals 14 residues. Germline CDR1 reads SQVTM; CDR2 reads ANQGSEA. The J segment lost 9 bases and the V segment lost 6 bases, leaving 13 bases of the junction unmatched. The CDR3 region has the DNA TGCAGCGTCCAACCCTTGGCCCGGGGGGGTGAGCAGTTCTTC. It codes for CSVQPLARGGEQFF.

This clone was counted ten times or more. This rearrangement joins TRBV20-1 to TRBJ2-5, with D hard to call. This CDR3 region has 10 residues. V dropped 6 bases and J dropped 4 bases, with 6 bases sitting between them. Germline V CDR1 and CDR2: DFQATT, SNEGSKA (reference sequence). The CDR3 DNA follows: TGCAGTGCCTGGGGAGAGACCCAGTACTTC. Amino acid sequence: CSAWGETQYF.

By share, this clone counts as medium-sized. The chain uses TRBV28 and TRBJ1-5, with unresolved D. Germline V gives CDR1 MDHEN, CDR2 SYDVKM. Trimming left V 6 bases short and J 5 bases short, with 8 bases between. The CDR3 loop spans 12 amino acids. CDR3 protein: CASSNIDQPQHF. The CDR3 DNA reads TGTGCCAGCAGCAACATCGATCAGCCCCAGCATTTT.

The chain uses TRBV5-1 and TRBJ1-5; no clear D. The length of the CDR3 is 14 residues. V was shortened by 0 bases and J by 11 bases, with 15 bases between the two germline ends. The germline CDR1 and CDR2 sequences are SGHRS and YFSETQ. Here the CDR3 DNA reads TGCGCCAGCAGCTTGGGAGCTCAGGAGTCGGCCCAGCATTTT. It yields the protein CASSLGAQESAQHF.

This clone was counted between two and nine times. This chain connects TRBV10-3 to TRBJ2-2, with D unclear. In germline, CDR1 is ENHRY, CDR2 SYGVKD. The ends were cut back, 3 bases at V and 5 bases at J, with 10 bases in the middle. CDR3 size: 14 residues. The CDR3 nucleotides read TGTGCCATCAGTGATGAGACTCCGACCGGGGAGCTGTTTTTT. It translates to CAISDETPTGELFF.

Sample share makes this clone medium-sized (0.01 to 0.1%). The chain links TRBV10-3 to TRBJ2-7; D not certain. The V end was cut by 3 bases, the J end by 1 base, with 4 bases between. The germline gives CDR1 ENHRY, CDR2 SYGVKD. The CDR3 extends over 12 amino acids. CDR3 residues: CAISDTSYEQYF. The CDR3 bases are TGTGCCATCAGTGACACTTCCTACGAGCAGTACTTC.

This clone is labeled medium-sized. The chain employs TRBV6-1 and TRBJ1-2; no firm D call. Germline V gene sequence: CDR1 MNHNS, CDR2 SASEGT. Between the trimmed V and J ends, which lost 3 bases and 5 bases, there was a span of 13 bases. The CDR3 extends over 14 amino acids. The CDR3 DNA reads TGTGCCAGCAGTGATCCAATTCGGCCATATGGCTACACCTTC. The encoded protein is CASSDPIRPYGYTF.